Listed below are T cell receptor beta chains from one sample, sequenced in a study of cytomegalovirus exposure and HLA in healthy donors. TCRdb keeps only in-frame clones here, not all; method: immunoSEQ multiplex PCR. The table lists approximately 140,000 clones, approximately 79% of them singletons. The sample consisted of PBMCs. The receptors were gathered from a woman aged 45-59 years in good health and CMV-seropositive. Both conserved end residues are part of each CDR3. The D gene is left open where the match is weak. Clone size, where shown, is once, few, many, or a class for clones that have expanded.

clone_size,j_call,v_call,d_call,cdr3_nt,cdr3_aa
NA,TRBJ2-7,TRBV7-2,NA,TGTGCCAGCAGTCGGCAGGGATCCTACGAGCAGTACTTC,CASSRQGSYEQYF
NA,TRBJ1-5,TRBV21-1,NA,TGTGCCAGCAGCAAAGCGGAGGGGTGGGATACTTATAGCAATCAGCCCCAGCATTTT,CASSKAEGWDTYSNQPQHF
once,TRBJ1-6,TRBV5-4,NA,TGTGCCAGCAGCTTGGAACAGGATAATTCACCCCTCCACTTT,CASSLEQDNSPLHF
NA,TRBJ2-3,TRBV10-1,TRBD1,TGCGCCAGTCGACCAGGGGGTATCACAGATACGCAGTATTTT,CASRPGGITDTQYF
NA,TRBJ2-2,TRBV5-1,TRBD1,TGCGCCAGCAGCGAGCGACAGGGTCCCGGGGAGCTGTTTTTT,CASSERQGPGELFF
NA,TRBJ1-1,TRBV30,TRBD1,TGTGCCTGGAGTGTATCGGGGGGAACAGGGGGGTTAGAAGCTTTCTTT,CAWSVSGGTGGLEAFF
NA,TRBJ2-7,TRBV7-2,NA,TGTGCCAGCAGCCGGACTCCCTCCTACGAGCAGTACTTC,CASSRTPSYEQYF
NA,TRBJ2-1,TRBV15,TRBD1,TGTGCCACGGGGCAGGGGGCAAATTACAATGAGCAGTTCTTC,CATGQGANYNEQFF
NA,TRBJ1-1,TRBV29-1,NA,TGCAGCGCCGGCCCGGGACTAGGAACTGAAGCTTTCTTT,CSAGPGLGTEAFF
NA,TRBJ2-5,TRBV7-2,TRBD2,TGTGCCAGCAGCCCCCAGCGGGGGGGGGAGACCCAGTACTTC,CASSPQRGGETQYF
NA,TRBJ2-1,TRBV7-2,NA,TGTGCCAGCAGCTTAGTTGGGGCGGCATGGTTGGTCTTC,CASSLVGAAWLVF
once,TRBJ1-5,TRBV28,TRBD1,TGTGCCAGCAGTTTAGAGGACAGGGGGCAAAGCAATCAGCCCCAGCATTTT,CASSLEDRGQSNQPQHF
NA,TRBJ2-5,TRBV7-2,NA,TGTGCCAGCAGCGCCGGACTTACCGGCGAGACCCAGTACTTC,CASSAGLTGETQYF
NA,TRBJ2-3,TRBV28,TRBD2,TGTGCCAGCAGTTTATCATTAGCGGGGGATGGCACAGATACGCAGTATTTT,CASSLSLAGDGTDTQYF
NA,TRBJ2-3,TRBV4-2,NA,TGTGCCAGCAGCCAACCCAGCGTATCTAGCACAGATACGCAGTATTTT,CASSQPSVSSTDTQYF
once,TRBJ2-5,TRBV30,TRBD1,TGTGCCTGGAGTGTATTGGGGTGGGGACAGGGAGTACCCTTCCAAGAGACCCAGTACTTC,CAWSVLGWGQGVPFQETQYF
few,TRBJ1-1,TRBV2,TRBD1,TGTGCCAGCCGTGACAGGGTACGAACCCCTGAAGCTTTCTTT,CASRDRVRTPEAFF
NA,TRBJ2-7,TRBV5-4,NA,TGTGCCAGCAGCTCCGTGGCAGGGGGGACCCACGAGCAGTACTTC,CASSSVAGGTHEQYF
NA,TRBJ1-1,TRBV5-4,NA,TGTGCCAGCAGCTTGGAACCGGGCGGGGCTGAAGCTTTCTTT,CASSLEPGGAEAFF
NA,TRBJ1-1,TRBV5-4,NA,TGTGCCAGCAGCTTGGCTGGCGGAAACACTGAAGCTTTCTTT,CASSLAGGNTEAFF
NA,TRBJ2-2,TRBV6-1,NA,TGTGCCAGCAGTGAGTGGAGCAGCGGAAGGGCCGGGGAGCTGTTTTTT,CASSEWSSGRAGELFF
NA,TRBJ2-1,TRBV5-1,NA,TGCGCCAGCAGCCCATGGACTGGAGGGGATGAGCAGTTCTTC,CASSPWTGGDEQFF
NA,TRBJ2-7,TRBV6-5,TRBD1,TGTGCCAGCAGTTACTCGGGACAGGGTCCCTACGAGCAGTACTTC,CASSYSGQGPYEQYF
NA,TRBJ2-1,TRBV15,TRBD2,TGTGCCACCAGCGACTTTTACAGCGGGGGGAATAATGAGCAGTTCTTC,CATSDFYSGGNNEQFF
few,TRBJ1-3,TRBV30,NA,TGTGCCTGGAGTGGCCGGGAGGCTGGAAACACCATATATTTT,CAWSGREAGNTIYF
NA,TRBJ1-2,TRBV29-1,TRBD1,TGCAGCGTGGGGGGGGGACAGGGGATCGGCTACACCTTC,CSVGGGQGIGYTF
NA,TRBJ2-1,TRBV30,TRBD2,TGTGCCTGGAGTTCCCTTCAGCGGGGGGGCAGTTATGAGCAGTTCTTC,CAWSSLQRGGSYEQFF
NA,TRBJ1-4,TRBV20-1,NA,TGCAGTGGGAGGATAAATGAAAAACTGTTTTTT,CSGRINEKLFF
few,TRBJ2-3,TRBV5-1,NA,TGCGCCAGCAGCGAAGGGACTGGGGTTTCGGATACGCAGTATTTT,CASSEGTGVSDTQYF
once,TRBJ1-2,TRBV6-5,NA,TGTGCCAGCAGTTCGGACACCTCAGCCCTCTATGGCTACACCTTC,CASSSDTSALYGYTF
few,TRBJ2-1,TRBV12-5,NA,TGTGCTAGTGCTATTAGTCGCTACAATGAGCAGTTCTTC,CASAISRYNEQFF
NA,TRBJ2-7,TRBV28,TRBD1,TGTGCCAGCAGTTTATTAGGGACAGCTAGCTCCTACGAGCAGTACTTC,CASSLLGTASSYEQYF
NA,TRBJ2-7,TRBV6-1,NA,TGTGCCAGCAGTGAAATGCACTCGAGGGCCTACGAGCAGTACTTC,CASSEMHSRAYEQYF
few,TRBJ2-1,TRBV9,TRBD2,TGTGCCAGCAGCCCCAGGGTAGCGGGGGGTGGCAATGAGCAGTTCTTC,CASSPRVAGGGNEQFF
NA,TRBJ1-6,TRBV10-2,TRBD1,TGCGCCAGCAGTGAAGGGACAGGTTGGGGGGTGGATAATTCACCCCTCCACTTT,CASSEGTGWGVDNSPLHF
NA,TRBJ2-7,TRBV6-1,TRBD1,TGTGCCAGCAGGGGGACAGGGAAGAACTTCTACGAGCAGTACTTC,CASRGTGKNFYEQYF
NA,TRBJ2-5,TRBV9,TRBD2,TGTGCCAGCAGCGTAGCTCCGGGACTAGCGGGGGGGGACCAAGAGACCCAGTACTTC,CASSVAPGLAGGDQETQYF
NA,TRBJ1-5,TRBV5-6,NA,TGTGCCAGCAGCCCACGTGGGGGCAGGGGCCACCAGCCCCAGCATTTT,CASSPRGGRGHQPQHF
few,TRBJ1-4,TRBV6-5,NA,TGTGCCAGCAGGGTCGGTGAAAAACTGTTTTTT,CASRVGEKLFF
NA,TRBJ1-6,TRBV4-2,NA,TGTGCCAGCAGCCAGGCCCGGGAGAACGCACCCCTCCACTTT,CASSQARENAPLHF
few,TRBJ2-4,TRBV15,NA,TGTGCCACCATGGGACTAGCCAAAAACATTCAGTACTTC,CATMGLAKNIQYF
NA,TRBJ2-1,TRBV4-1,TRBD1,TGCGCCAGCAGCCAAGGACCCCCGAGGGGGCCCCGTAACAATGAGCAGTTCTTC,CASSQGPPRGPRNNEQFF
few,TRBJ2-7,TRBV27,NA,TGTGCCAGCAGTAGACGGGGTTACGAGCAGTACTTC,CASSRRGYEQYF
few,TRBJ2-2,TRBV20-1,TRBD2,TGCAGTGTCGGGAGGGGGGAGGAGCTGTTTTTT,CSVGRGEELFF